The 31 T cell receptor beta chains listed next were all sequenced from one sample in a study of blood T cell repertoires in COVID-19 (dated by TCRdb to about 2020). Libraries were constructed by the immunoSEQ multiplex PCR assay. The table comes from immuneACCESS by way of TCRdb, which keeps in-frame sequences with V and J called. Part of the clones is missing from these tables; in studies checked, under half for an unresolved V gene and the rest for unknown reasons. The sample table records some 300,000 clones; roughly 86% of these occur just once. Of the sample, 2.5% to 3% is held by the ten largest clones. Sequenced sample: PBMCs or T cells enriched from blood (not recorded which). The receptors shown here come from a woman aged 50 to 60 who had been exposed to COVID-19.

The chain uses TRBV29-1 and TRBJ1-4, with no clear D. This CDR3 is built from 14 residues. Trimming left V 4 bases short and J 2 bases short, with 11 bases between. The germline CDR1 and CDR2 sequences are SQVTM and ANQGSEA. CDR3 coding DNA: TGCAGCGTTGGATCTCCGGGGACTAATGAAAAACTGTTTTTT. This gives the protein CSVGSPGTNEKLFF.

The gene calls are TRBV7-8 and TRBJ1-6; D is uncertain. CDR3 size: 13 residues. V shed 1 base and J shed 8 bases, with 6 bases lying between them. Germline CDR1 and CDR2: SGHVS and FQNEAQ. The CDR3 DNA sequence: TGTGCCAGCAGCTTAGTCGGGGATTCACCCCTCCACTTT. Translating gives CASSLVGDSPLHF.

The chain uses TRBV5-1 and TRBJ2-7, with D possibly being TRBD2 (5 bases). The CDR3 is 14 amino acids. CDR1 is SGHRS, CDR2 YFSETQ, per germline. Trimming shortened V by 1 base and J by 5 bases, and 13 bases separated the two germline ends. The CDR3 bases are TGCGCCAGCAGCTTGTCTTACACTAGGGACGAGCAGTACTTC. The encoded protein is CASSLSYTRDEQYF. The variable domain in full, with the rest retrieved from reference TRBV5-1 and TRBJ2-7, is KAGVTQTPRYLIKTRGQQVTLSCSPISGHRSVSWYQQTPGQGLQFLFEYFSETQRNKGNFPGRFSGRQFSNSRSEMNVSTLELGDSALYLCASSLSYTRDEQYFGPGTRLTVT.

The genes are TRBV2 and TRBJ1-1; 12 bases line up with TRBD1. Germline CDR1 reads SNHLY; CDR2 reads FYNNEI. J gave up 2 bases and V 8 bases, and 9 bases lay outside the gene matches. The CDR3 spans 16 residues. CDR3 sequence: CASHLGQGARNTEAFF. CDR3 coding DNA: TGTGCCAGCCACCTGGGACAGGGGGCTCGAAACACTGAAGCTTTCTTT.

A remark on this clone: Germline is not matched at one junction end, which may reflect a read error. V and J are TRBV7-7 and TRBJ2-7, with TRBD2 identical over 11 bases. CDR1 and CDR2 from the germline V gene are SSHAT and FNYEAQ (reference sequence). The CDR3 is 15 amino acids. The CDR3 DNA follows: TGTGCTAGCAGCCCCGGCACGGTAGCGGGGGGGGAGCAGTACTTC. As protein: CASSPGTVAGGEQYF.

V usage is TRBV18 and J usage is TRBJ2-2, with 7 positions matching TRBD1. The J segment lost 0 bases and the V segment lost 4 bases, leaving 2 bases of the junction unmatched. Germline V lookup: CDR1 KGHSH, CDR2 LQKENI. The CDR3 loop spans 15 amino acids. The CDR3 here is CASSRGQTNTGELFF. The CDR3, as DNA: TGTGCCAGCTCACGGGGACAGACGAACACCGGGGAGCTGTTTTTT.

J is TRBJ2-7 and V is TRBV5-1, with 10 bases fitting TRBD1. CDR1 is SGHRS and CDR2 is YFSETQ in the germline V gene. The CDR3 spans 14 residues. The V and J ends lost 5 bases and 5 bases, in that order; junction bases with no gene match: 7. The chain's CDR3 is CASSTGQGDNEQYF. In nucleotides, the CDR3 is TGCGCCAGCAGTACAGGACAGGGGGATAACGAGCAGTACTTC.

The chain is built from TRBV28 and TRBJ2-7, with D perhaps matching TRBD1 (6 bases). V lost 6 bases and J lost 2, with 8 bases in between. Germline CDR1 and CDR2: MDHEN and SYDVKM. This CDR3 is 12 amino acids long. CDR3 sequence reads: CASRQGTYEQYF. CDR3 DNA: TGTGCCAGCAGACAGGGTACCTACGAGCAGTACTTC.

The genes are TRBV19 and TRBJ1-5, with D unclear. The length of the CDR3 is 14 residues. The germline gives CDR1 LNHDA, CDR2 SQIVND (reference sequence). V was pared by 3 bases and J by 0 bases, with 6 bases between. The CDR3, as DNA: TGTGCCAGTAGTATCGCAGATAGCAATCAGCCCCAGCATTTT. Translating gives CASSIADSNQPQHF.

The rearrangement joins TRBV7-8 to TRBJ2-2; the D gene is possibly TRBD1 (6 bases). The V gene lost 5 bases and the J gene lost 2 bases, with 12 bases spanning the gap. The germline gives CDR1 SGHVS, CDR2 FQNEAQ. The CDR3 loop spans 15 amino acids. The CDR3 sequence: CASSARQVNTGELFF. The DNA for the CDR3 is TGTGCCAGCAGCGCACGACAGGTTAACACCGGGGAGCTGTTTTTT.

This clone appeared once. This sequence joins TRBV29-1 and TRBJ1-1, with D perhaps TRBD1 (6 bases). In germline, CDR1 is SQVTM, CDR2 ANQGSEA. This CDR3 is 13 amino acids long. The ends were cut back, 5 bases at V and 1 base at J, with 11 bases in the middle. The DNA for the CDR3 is TGCAGCGTTACGTTGGGACAGAACACTGAAGCTTTCTTT. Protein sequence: CSVTLGQNTEAFF.

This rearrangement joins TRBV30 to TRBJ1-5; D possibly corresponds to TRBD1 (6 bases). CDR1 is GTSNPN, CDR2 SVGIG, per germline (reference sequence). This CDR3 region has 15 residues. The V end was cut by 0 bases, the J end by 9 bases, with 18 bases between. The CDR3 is CAWSVPGQLISPQHF. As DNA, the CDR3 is TGTGCCTGGAGTGTCCCCGGACAGTTAATCTCGCCCCAGCATTTT.

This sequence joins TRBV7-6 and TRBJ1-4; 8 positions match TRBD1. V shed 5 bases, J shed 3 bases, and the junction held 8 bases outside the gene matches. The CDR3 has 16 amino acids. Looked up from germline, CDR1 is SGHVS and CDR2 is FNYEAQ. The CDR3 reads CASSARTGRSNEKLFF. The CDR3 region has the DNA TGTGCCAGCAGCGCTCGGACAGGGAGGTCTAATGAAAAACTGTTTTTT.

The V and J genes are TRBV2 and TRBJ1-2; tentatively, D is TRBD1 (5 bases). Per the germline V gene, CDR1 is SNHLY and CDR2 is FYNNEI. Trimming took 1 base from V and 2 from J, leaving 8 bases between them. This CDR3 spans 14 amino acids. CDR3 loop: CASSEGRGNYGYTF. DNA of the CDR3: TGTGCCAGCAGTGAAGGCCGGGGGAACTATGGCTACACCTTC. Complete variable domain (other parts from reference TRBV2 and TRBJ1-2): EPEVTQTPSHQVTQMGQEVILRCVPISNHLYFYWYRQILGQKVEFLVSFYNNEISEKSEIFDDQFSVERPDGSNFTLKIRSTKLEDSAMYFCASSEGRGNYGYTFGSGTRLTVV.

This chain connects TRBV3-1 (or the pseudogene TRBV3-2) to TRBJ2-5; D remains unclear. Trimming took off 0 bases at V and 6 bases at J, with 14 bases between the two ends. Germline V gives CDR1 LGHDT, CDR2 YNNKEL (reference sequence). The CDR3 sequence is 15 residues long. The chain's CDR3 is CASSQDYSEQQTQYF. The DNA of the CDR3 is TGTGCCAGCAGCCAAGACTATAGTGAGCAACAGACCCAGTACTTC.

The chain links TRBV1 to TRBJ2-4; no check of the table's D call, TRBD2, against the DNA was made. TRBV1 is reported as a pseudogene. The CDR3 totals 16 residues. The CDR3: CTSSQGVLIQSGIQYF. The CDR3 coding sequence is TGCACCAGCAGCCAAGGTGTTTTAATTCAATCGGGCATTCAGTACTTC.

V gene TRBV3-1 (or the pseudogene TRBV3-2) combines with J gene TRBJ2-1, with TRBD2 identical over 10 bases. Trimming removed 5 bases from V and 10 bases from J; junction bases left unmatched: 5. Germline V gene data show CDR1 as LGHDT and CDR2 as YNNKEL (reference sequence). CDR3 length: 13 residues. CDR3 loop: CASSARTSGEQFF. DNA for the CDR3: TGTGCCAGCAGCGCCCGGACTAGCGGAGAGCAGTTCTTC.

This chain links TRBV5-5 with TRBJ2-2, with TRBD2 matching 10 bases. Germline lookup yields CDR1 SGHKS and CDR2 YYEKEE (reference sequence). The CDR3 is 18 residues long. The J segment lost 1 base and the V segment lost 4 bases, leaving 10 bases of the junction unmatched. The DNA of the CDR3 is TGTGCCAGCAGCCGGGGGGCGGGACTAGCGTTGAACACCGGGGAGCTGTTTTTT. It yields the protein CASSRGAGLALNTGELFF.

As DNA, the CDR3 is TGTGCCAGCAGCCAGAGGGAGCCCTATGGCTACACCTTC. Translating it yields CASSQREPYGYTF. The V and J genes are TRBV3-1 (or the pseudogene TRBV3-2) and TRBJ1-2; no clear D gene. This CDR3 spans 13 amino acids. Germline V lookup: CDR1 LGHDT, CDR2 YNNKEL (reference sequence). Trimming pared 3 bases from V and 4 bases from J, leaving 9 bases between.

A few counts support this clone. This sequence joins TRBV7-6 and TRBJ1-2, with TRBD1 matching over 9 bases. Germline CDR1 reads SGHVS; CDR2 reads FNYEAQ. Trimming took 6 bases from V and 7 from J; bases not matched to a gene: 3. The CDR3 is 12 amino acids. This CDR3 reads CASSRDRVGYTF. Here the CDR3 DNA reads TGTGCCAGCAGTCGGGACAGGGTTGGCTACACCTTC.

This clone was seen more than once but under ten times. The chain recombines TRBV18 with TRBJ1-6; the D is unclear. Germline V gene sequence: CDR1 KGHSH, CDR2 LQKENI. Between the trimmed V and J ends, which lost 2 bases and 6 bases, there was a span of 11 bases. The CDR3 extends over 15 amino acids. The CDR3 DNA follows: TGTGCCAGCTCACCAGGGGTGGAGGCTAATTCACCCCTCCACTTT. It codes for CASSPGVEANSPLHF.

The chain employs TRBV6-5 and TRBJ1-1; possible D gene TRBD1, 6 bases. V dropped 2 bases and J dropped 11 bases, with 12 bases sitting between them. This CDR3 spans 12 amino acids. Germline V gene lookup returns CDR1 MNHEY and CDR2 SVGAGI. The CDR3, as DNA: TGTGCCAGCAGTTACCAAACAGGGCAGGCTTTCTTT. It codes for CASSYQTGQAFF.

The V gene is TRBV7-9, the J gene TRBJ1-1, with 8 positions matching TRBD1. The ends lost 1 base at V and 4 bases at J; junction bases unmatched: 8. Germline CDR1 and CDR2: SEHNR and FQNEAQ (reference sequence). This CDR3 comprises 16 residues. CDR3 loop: CASSLVQGAAVTEAFF. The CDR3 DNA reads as TGTGCCAGCAGCTTAGTTCAGGGGGCTGCAGTCACTGAAGCTTTCTTT.

CDR3 bases: TGCGCCAGCAGCTTGGGACAGGGCCAGACCGGGGAGCTGTTTTTT. Protein product: CASSLGQGQTGELFF. The V and J genes are TRBV5-1 and TRBJ2-2; 7 nucleotides match TRBD1. CDR3 length: 15 residues. The germline gives CDR1 SGHRS, CDR2 YFSETQ. The V segment lost 0 bases and the J segment 5 bases; nucleotides outside the gene matches: 4.

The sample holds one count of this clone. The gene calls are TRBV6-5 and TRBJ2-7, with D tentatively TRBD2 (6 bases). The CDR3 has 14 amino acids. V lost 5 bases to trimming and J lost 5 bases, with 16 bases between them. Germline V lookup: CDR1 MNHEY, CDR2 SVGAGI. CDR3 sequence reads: CASSTPGGAHEQYF. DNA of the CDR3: TGTGCCAGCAGTACCCCCGGGGGAGCCCACGAGCAGTACTTC.

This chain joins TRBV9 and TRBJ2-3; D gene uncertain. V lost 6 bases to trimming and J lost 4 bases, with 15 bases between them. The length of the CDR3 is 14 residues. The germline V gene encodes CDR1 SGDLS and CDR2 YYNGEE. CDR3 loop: CASTIGPLADTQYF. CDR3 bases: TGTGCCAGCACCATCGGTCCGCTGGCAGATACGCAGTATTTT.

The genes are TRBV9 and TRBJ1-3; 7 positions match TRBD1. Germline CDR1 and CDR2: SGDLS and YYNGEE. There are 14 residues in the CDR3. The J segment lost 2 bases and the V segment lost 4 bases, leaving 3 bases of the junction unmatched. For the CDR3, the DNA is TGTGCCAGCAGCACCCAGGGGGCTGGAAACACCATATATTTT. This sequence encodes CASSTQGAGNTIYF. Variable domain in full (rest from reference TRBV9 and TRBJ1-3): DSGVTQTPKHLITATGQRVTLRCSPRSGDLSVYWYQQSLDQGLQFLIQYYNGEERAKGNILERFSAQQFPDLHSELNLSSLELGDSALYFCASSTQGAGNTIYFGEGSWLTVV.

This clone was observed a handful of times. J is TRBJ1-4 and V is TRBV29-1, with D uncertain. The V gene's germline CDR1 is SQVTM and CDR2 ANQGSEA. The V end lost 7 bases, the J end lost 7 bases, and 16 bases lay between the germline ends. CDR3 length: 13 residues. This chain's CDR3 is CSAPDTVGEKLFF. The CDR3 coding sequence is TGCAGCGCCCCCGACACTGTGGGTGAAAAACTGTTTTTT.

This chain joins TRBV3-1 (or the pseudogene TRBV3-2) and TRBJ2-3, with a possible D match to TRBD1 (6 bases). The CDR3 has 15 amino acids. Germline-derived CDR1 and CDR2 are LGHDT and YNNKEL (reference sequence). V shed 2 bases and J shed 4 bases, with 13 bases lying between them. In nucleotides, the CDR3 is TGTGCCAGCAGCCAACCCCACAGGGCAGCAGATACGCAGTATTTT. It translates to CASSQPHRAADTQYF.

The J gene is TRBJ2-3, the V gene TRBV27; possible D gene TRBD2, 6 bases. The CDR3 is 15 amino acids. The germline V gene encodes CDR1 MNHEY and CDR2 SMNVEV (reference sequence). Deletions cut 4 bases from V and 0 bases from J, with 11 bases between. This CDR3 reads CASSSRRGSTDTQYF. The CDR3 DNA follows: TGTGCCAGCAGTTCACGGCGGGGAAGCACAGATACGCAGTATTTT.

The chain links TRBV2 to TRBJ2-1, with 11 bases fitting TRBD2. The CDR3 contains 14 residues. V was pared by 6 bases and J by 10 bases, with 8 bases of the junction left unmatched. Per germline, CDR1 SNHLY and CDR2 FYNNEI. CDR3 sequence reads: CASRVAGGRGEQFF. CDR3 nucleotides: TGTGCCAGCAGAGTAGCGGGGGGGCGCGGAGAGCAGTTCTTC.